The present T cell receptor (beta chain) was sequenced within a study of blood T cell repertoires in COVID-19. The assay was immunoSEQ multiplex PCR, and TCRdb's table has in-frame clones only and misses some. The sample records about 200,000 clones, roughly 85% being singletons. Between the trimmed V and J ends, which lost 3 bases and 9 bases, there was a span of 12 bases. Germline lookup yields CDR1 SGHTA and CDR2 FQGNSA. The CDR3 loop spans 13 amino acids. This chain joins TRBV7-2 and TRBJ1-5; unclear D gene. The specimen was peripheral blood. This receptor was identified in a woman of 80 years or more with acute or convalescent COVID-19. CDR3 coding DNA: TGTGCCAGCAGCTTCTACCCAGAGGGGCCCCAGCATTTT. Amino acid sequence: CASSFYPEGPQHF.